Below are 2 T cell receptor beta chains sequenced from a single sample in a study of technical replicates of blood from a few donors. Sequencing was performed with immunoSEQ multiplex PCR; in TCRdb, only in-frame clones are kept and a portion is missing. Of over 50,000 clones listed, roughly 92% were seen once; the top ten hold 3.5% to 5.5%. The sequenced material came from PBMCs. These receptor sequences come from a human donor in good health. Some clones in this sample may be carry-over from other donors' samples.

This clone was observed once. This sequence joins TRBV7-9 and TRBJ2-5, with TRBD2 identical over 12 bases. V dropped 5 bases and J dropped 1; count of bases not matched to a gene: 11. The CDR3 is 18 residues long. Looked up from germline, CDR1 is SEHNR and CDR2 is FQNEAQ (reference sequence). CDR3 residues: CASSPLSQGLAGQETQYF. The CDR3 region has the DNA TGTGCCAGCAGCCCCCTCAGCCAGGGACTAGCGGGCCAAGAGACCCAGTACTTC.

The CDR3 loop is CSVDLGALKETQYF. DNA for the CDR3: TGCAGCGTTGATTTGGGGGCCCTTAAAGAGACCCAGTACTTC. The chain has TRBV29-1 and TRBJ2-5, with TRBD1 as a possible D gene (6 bases). Trimming shortened V by 3 bases and J by 3 bases, and 14 bases separated the two germline ends. There are 14 residues in the CDR3. In germline, CDR1 is SQVTM, CDR2 ANQGSEA.